This T cell receptor (beta chain) was sequenced for a study of blood T cell repertoires in COVID-19. About the research overall: There were acute and convalescent COVID-19 samples, and they came from the United States, Italy and Spain. PBMCs, B-cell-depleted T cells, or T cells provided the cDNA or gDNA that made up the material.

The repertoire was sequenced with immunoSEQ multiplex PCR; TCRdb's copy has only in-frame clones and lacks some. The repertoire holds fewer than 200,000 clones, 70% to 85% seen once, with 1% to 1.5% in the top ten. The CDR3 contains 16 residues. The V gene's germline CDR1 is SGHRS and CDR2 YFSETQ. Trimming left V 2 bases short and J 0 bases short, with 11 bases between. The rearrangement joins TRBV5-1 to TRBJ2-2, with a tentative D call TRBD1 (6 bases). Material for sequencing was peripheral blood. This clonotype was obtained from a man aged 60-69 years who had recovered from COVID-19. Here the CDR3 reads CASSFATGTNTGELFF. CDR3 DNA sequence: TGCGCCAGCAGCTTCGCCACAGGGACGAACACCGGGGAGCTGTTTTTT.